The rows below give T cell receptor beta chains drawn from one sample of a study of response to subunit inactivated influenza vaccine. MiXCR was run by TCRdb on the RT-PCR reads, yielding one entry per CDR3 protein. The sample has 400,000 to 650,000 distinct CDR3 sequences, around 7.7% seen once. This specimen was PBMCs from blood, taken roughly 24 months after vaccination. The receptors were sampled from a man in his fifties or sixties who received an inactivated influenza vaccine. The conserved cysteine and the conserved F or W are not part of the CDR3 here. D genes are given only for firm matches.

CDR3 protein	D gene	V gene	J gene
ASSPGTSGVQETQY	TRBD2	TRBV9	TRBJ2-5
ASSYSIGTSEYEQY	TRBD2	TRBV6-5	TRBJ2-7
AISDQDYEQY	NA	TRBV10-3	TRBJ2-7
SVEDRGGWVLETQY	NA	TRBV29-1	TRBJ2-5
ATTDRDTQY	NA	TRBV24-1	TRBJ2-3
ASSPDRWSYEQY	TRBD1	TRBV7-2	TRBJ2-7
ASSQVIQAGYEQY	NA	TRBV4-3	TRBJ2-7
ASSIGQRGTEAF	NA	TRBV5-6	TRBJ1-1
ASRGLAGSSGYTGELF	TRBD2	TRBV27	TRBJ2-2
ASSTLAGANTGELF	TRBD2	TRBV5-1	TRBJ2-2
ASSTGQGPQY	TRBD1	TRBV18	TRBJ2-5
ASRPTGANTGELF	NA	TRBV3-1	TRBJ2-2
SAQLAGGGYLQY	TRBD2	TRBV20-1	TRBJ2-4
ASSLVPGSGANVLT	NA	TRBV5-5	TRBJ2-6
SASPLVGSYNEQF	NA	TRBV20-1	TRBJ2-1
ASSLGPAAADTQY	NA	TRBV7-8	TRBJ2-3
ASRSGTSRQETQY	TRBD2	TRBV25-1	TRBJ2-5
ASSQGRRTMGTQY	NA	TRBV3-1	TRBJ2-5
ASSKFDRGRLGYT	NA	TRBV21-1	TRBJ1-2
AISESPGNTGELF	NA	TRBV10-3	TRBJ2-2
AISESRGGAEETQY	NA	TRBV10-3	TRBJ2-5
ANAAGEVQPQH	NA	TRBV10-3	TRBJ1-5
SFTRYNEQF	NA	TRBV29-1	TRBJ2-1
SVVFRYSYEQY	NA	TRBV29-1	TRBJ2-7
ASSPNTLNTEAF	NA	TRBV18	TRBJ1-1
ASSPENQPQH	NA	TRBV12-3/TRBV12-4	TRBJ1-5
ASSWGDRGNTEAF	NA	TRBV5-1	TRBJ1-1
ASSLSEFREIAKNIQY	NA	TRBV28	TRBJ2-4